What follows are 13 T cell receptor beta chains derived from one specimen sequenced in a study of T cell changes during pregnancy in multiple sclerosis. The assay was immunoSEQ multiplex PCR, and TCRdb's table has in-frame clones only and misses some. Of over 50,000 clones in the sample, around nine tenths were seen once. The material sequenced was peripheral blood from another person, used as feeder cells. The receptors were sampled from a human donor whose cells served as feeder cells for cultures in a pregnancy study.

V gene TRBV2 combines with J gene TRBJ2-3; a weak D match, TRBD1 (6 bases). The CDR3 contains 15 residues. The V gene's germline CDR1 is SNHLY and CDR2 FYNNEI. Trimming took off 2 bases at V and 3 bases at J, with 12 bases between the two ends. This CDR3 is CASSERGLRTDTQYF. The CDR3 nucleotides read TGTGCCAGCAGTGAAAGGGGGTTGAGAACAGATACGCAGTATTTT.

V is TRBV27 and J is TRBJ2-4, with D unclear. Trimming removed 3 bases from V and 6 bases from J, with 3 bases in between. Per germline, CDR1 MNHEY and CDR2 SMNVEV (reference sequence). This CDR3 is 11 amino acids long. The CDR3 DNA sequence: TGTGCCAGCAGTTTTGGAAACATTCAGTACTTC. Its protein product is CASSFGNIQYF.

CDR3 region: CASSALVGGRGNTIYF. CDR3 bases: TGTGCCAGCAGCGCCTTGGTCGGGGGGAGGGGAAACACCATATATTTT. The chain carries TRBV7-2 and TRBJ1-3; D possibly corresponds to TRBD1 (5 bases). CDR3 length: 16 residues. Germline CDR1 and CDR2: SGHTA and FQGNSA. V was shortened by 5 bases and J by 4 bases, with 18 bases between the two germline ends.

The chain links TRBV7-9 to TRBJ1-1, with 7 bases lining up with TRBD1. CDR1 is SEHNR, CDR2 FQNEAQ, per germline (reference sequence). V trimming: 5 bases; J trimming: 0 bases; junction bases outside the gene matches: 6. CDR3 length: 15 residues. The CDR3 region is CASSARQGVNTEAFF. The CDR3, as DNA: TGTGCCAGCAGCGCGCGACAGGGTGTGAACACTGAAGCTTTCTTT.

The chain carries TRBV28 and TRBJ1-2, with D unclear. The CDR3 covers 17 residues. Germline CDR1 reads MDHEN; CDR2 reads SYDVKM. The ends were cut back, 2 bases at V and 6 bases at J, with 22 bases in the middle. CDR3 bases: TGTGCCAGCAGTTTAGGCGGAGAAGGGCCCCTGGGTGATGGCTACACCTTC. Translation: CASSLGGEGPLGDGYTF.

The V call is TRBV7-8, the J call TRBJ1-2; D uncertain. The CDR3 runs 15 residues. V lost 1 base and J lost 7, with 16 bases in between. The germline CDR1 and CDR2 sequences are SGHVS and FQNEAQ. The CDR3, as DNA: TGTGCCAGCAGCTTAGAAGCCGCCGGGTCGGGTGGCTACACCTTC. Protein sequence: CASSLEAAGSGGYTF.

The V call is TRBV10-3, the J call TRBJ1-2; maybe TRBD1 (5 bases). The CDR3 is 14 amino acids. Germline V lookup: CDR1 ENHRY, CDR2 SYGVKD. V lost 2 bases and J lost 0, with 7 bases in between. The CDR3 DNA reads TGTGCCATCAGTGAGGGACATACTAACTATGGCTACACCTTC. Translated: CAISEGHTNYGYTF.

The chain joins TRBV5-4 to TRBJ2-3; the D is unclear. The V end lost 0 bases, the J end lost 7 bases, and 12 bases lay between the germline ends. Germline lookup yields CDR1 SGHNT and CDR2 YYREEE (reference sequence). The CDR3 totals 14 residues. Here the CDR3 reads CASSLAGEFNTQYF. The CDR3 region has the DNA TGTGCCAGCAGCTTGGCCGGAGAGTTTAATACGCAGTATTTT.

This clone was recorded once. The chain uses TRBV27 and TRBJ2-7, with 12 positions matching TRBD1. V shed 4 bases and J 3 bases; nucleotides not matched to a gene: 7. CDR1 and CDR2 from the germline V gene are MNHEY and SMNVEV (reference sequence). The CDR3 extends over 16 amino acids. The CDR3 DNA reads as TGTGCCAGCAGTTGGGACAGGGGGCGAGCAAACTACGAGCAGTACTTC. This gives the protein CASSWDRGRANYEQYF.

The V gene is TRBV28, the J gene TRBJ2-2, with D possibly matching TRBD2 (5 bases). The CDR3 loop spans 19 amino acids. CDR1 and CDR2 (germline): MDHEN, SYDVKM. V lost 7 bases to trimming and J lost 4 bases, with 28 bases between them. Here the CDR3 DNA reads TGTGCCAGCAACCCCAGGAGGTGGACTGAGAGTGAGGTCACCGGGGAGCTGTTTTTT. This sequence encodes CASNPRRWTESEVTGELFF.

The V and J genes are TRBV4-3 and TRBJ2-4, with 10 nucleotides matching TRBD1. The CDR3 is 16 amino acids. The V segment lost 0 bases and the J segment 9 bases; nucleotides outside the gene matches: 8. Germline V lookup: CDR1 LGHNA, CDR2 YSLEER. The CDR3 nucleotides are TGCGCCAGCAGCCAAGACCCCGGACAGGGGGTCGGCATTCAGTACTTC. Protein sequence: CASSQDPGQGVGIQYF.

The gene calls are TRBV19 and TRBJ1-5, with 9 bases matching TRBD1. Germline trimming cut 5 bases from V and 7 bases from J; bases unmatched to any gene: 9. This CDR3 comprises 15 residues. From germline, CDR1 is LNHDA and CDR2 SQIVND (reference sequence). In DNA form, the CDR3 reads TGTGCCAGTAGTGAAACCGGGACAGGGCTCCAGCCCCAGCATTTT. Translated, it gives CASSETGTGLQPQHF.

This clone appeared a few times. This sequence joins TRBV14 and TRBJ1-4; D may be TRBD1 (6 bases). V lost 1 base and J 10 bases, leaving 16 bases between the germline ends. In germline, CDR1 is SGHDN, CDR2 FVKESK. CDR3 length equals 15 residues. The CDR3 nucleotides read TGTGCCAGCAGCCAAGTAGGGGGGCTTGGGGGAAAACTGTTTTTT. Translating it yields CASSQVGGLGGKLFF.